These 15 T cell receptor beta chains were sequenced from one sample in a study of cytomegalovirus exposure and HLA in healthy donors. The primer mix had 60 Vbeta and 13 Jbeta primers. Repertoires were generated with immunoSEQ multiplex PCR, while TCRdb's copy carries only in-frame clones and drops some. Among some 78,000 clones, 80% were seen once, and the ten largest hold approximately 30%. Sequences were obtained from PBMCs. The receptors here all came from a man aged 45-60 years in good health and CMV-seropositive.

The chain carries TRBV18 and TRBJ2-1; D possibly corresponds to TRBD1 (6 bases). Germline CDR1 KGHSH, CDR2 LQKENI. The CDR3 runs to 12 residues. The ends were cut back, 6 bases at V and 8 bases at J, with 11 bases in the middle. The CDR3, as DNA: TGTGCCAGCTCTCGATCAGGGGATGAGCAGTTCTTC. This encodes CASSRSGDEQFF. Full variable domain (rest looked up from reference TRBV18 and TRBJ2-1): NAGVMQNPRHLVRRRGQEARLRCSPMKGHSHVYWYRQLPEEGLKFMVYLQKENIIDESGMPKERFSAEFPKEGPSILRIQQVVRGDSAAYFCASSRSGDEQFFGPGTRLTVL.

This rearrangement joins TRBV7-8 to TRBJ1-1; D call uncertain. V lost 2 bases, J lost 3 bases, and 19 bases lay in between. Germline V gene lookup returns CDR1 SGHVS and CDR2 FQNEAQ. The length of the CDR3 is 17 residues. The CDR3 sequence: CASSLYRRRREDTEAFF. The CDR3 DNA reads as TGTGCCAGCAGCTTATATCGTCGTAGGAGGGAGGACACTGAAGCTTTCTTT.

The rearrangement joins TRBV2 to TRBJ2-7, with D unclear. The CDR3 contains 13 residues. Germline loops: CDR1 SNHLY, CDR2 FYNNEI. Trimming pared 5 bases from V and 3 bases from J, leaving 11 bases between. In DNA form, the CDR3 reads TGTGCCAGCAGTCCGACTTTTTACTACGAGCAGTACTTC. Its translation is CASSPTFYYEQYF.

This chain joins TRBV7-9 and TRBJ2-4, with a weak D call TRBD2 (6 bases). The CDR3 has 18 amino acids. Germline CDR1 reads SEHNR; CDR2 reads FQNEAQ (reference sequence). V was cut by 5 bases and J by 0 bases, with 20 bases left in between. This chain's CDR3 is CASSPLVDWGLAKNIQYF. The CDR3 DNA sequence: TGTGCCAGCAGCCCCCTGGTCGATTGGGGACTAGCCAAAAACATTCAGTACTTC.

This chain links TRBV2 with TRBJ1-2; D uncertain. The CDR3 is made up of 13 amino acids. Germline assignment: CDR1 SNHLY and CDR2 FYNNEI. Deletions cut 3 bases from V and 0 bases from J, with 5 bases between. The CDR3, as DNA: TGTGCCAGCAGTGATAAGCCTAACTATGGCTACACCTTC. Residues: CASSDKPNYGYTF. Drawing the rest from reference TRBV2 and TRBJ1-2, the complete variable domain is EPEVTQTPSHQVTQMGQEVILRCVPISNHLYFYWYRQILGQKVEFLVSFYNNEISEKSEIFDDQFSVERPDGSNFTLKIRSTKLEDSAMYFCASSDKPNYGYTFGSGTRLTVV.

The genes are TRBV9 and TRBJ2-2; TRBD2 aligns across 11 bases. Germline-derived CDR1 and CDR2 are SGDLS and YYNGEE. J gave up 3 bases and V 0 bases, and 4 bases lay outside the gene matches. The CDR3 loop spans 17 amino acids. CDR3 protein: CASSVVAGGPDTGELFF. CDR3 nucleotides: TGTGCCAGCAGCGTAGTAGCGGGAGGGCCAGACACCGGGGAGCTGTTTTTT. Together with reference TRBV9 and TRBJ2-2, the CDR3 gives the full variable domain: DSGVTQTPKHLITATGQRVTLRCSPRSGDLSVYWYQQSLDQGLQFLIQYYNGEERAKGNILERFSAQQFPDLHSELNLSSLELGDSALYFCASSVVAGGPDTGELFFGEGSRLTVL.

This chain links TRBV10-3 with TRBJ1-1; 7 positions match TRBD1. The CDR3 has 17 amino acids. Trimming took 7 bases from V and 1 from J; bases not matched to a gene: 15. CDR1 is ENHRY, CDR2 SYGVKD, per germline. The CDR3: CAITQQGPNAPNTEAFF. The CDR3 nucleotides are TGTGCCATCACCCAACAGGGGCCGAACGCCCCGAACACTGAAGCTTTCTTT.

The chain couples TRBV18 to TRBJ2-7, with D possibly matching TRBD2 (6 bases). V was trimmed by 6 bases and J by 0 bases, leaving 18 bases between them. This CDR3 comprises 16 residues. Germline CDR1 and CDR2: KGHSH and LQKENI. This chain's CDR3 is CASSRPGGPSSYEQYF. CDR3 in DNA: TGTGCCAGCTCGAGGCCCGGGGGACCCAGCTCCTACGAGCAGTACTTC.

This CDR3 reads CASEGETGSNQPQHF. CDR3 DNA: TGCGCCAGCGAGGGGGAGACAGGGAGTAATCAGCCCCAGCATTTT. This chain links TRBV10-1 with TRBJ1-5; 7 nucleotides align to TRBD1. Germline V gene data show CDR1 as WNHNN and CDR2 as SYGVQD (reference sequence). Trimming removed 8 bases from V and 4 bases from J; junction bases left unmatched: 11. This CDR3 has 15 amino acids.

The sample holds a few counts of this clone. The V call is TRBV18, the J call TRBJ2-1; 12 positions agree with TRBD2. Germline CDR1 is KGHSH and CDR2 is LQKENI. Trimming at V came to 3 bases and at J to 6 bases, leaving 12 bases not matched to a gene. This CDR3 contains 18 residues. The DNA for the CDR3 is TGTGCCAGCTCACCCGGGACTAGCGGGTGGCTGGGGGGCAATGAGCAGTTCTTC. Translation: CASSPGTSGWLGGNEQFF.

The chain links TRBV19 to TRBJ1-5, with 7 bases fitting TRBD1. The CDR3 totals 15 residues. Losses at the gene ends were 5 bases for V and 7 bases for J; bases not matched to a gene: 11. Germline loops: CDR1 LNHDA, CDR2 SQIVND (reference sequence). CDR3: CASSLGTVAPQPQHF. CDR3 DNA: TGTGCCAGTAGTCTAGGGACAGTAGCCCCCCAGCCCCAGCATTTT. The full variable domain, rest sourced from reference TRBV19 and TRBJ1-5, is DGGITQSPKYLFRKEGQNVTLSCEQNLNHDAMYWYRQDPGQGLRLIYYSQIVNDFQKGDIAEGYSVSREKKESFPLTVTSAQKNPTAFYLCASSLGTVAPQPQHFGDGTRLSIL.

The chain joins TRBV10-2 to TRBJ2-7; 8 bases are shared with TRBD2. V gave up 4 bases and J gave up 4 bases; unmatched junction bases: 9. Germline V CDR1 and CDR2: WSHSY, SAAADI. The CDR3 runs 15 residues. CDR3 coding DNA: TGCGCCAGCAGTGTCGGAGCGGGAGTCGTTTACGAGCAGTACTTC. Encoded protein: CASSVGAGVVYEQYF.

This clone has just a few counts. CDR3 loop: CASSLGPVIAGGSYEQYF. DNA for the CDR3: TGTGCCAGCAGCTTGGGCCCGGTAATAGCGGGAGGGTCCTACGAGCAGTACTTC. This chain uses TRBV11-2 with TRBJ2-7; 11 bases agree with TRBD2. CDR1 is SGHAT and CDR2 is FQNNGV in the germline V gene. CDR3 size: 18 residues. Unmatched junction bases numbered 11, after V lost 3 bases and J lost 1 base.

V usage is TRBV7-6 and J usage is TRBJ2-7, with TRBD1 as a possible D gene (5 bases). Trimming left V 8 bases short and J 6 bases short, with 14 bases between. This CDR3 region has 12 residues. Germline V gene data show CDR1 as SGHVS and CDR2 as FNYEAQ. The CDR3 here is CASSHDSSEQYF. The CDR3 DNA sequence: TGTGCCAGCTCACACGACAGTTCCGAGCAGTACTTC.

The chain has TRBV15 and TRBJ2-3; D not certain. CDR1 LNHNV and CDR2 YYDKDF come from the germline V gene (reference sequence). The CDR3 has 14 amino acids. V was cut by 5 bases and J by 7 bases, with 16 bases left in between. The CDR3 region has the DNA TGTGCCACCAGCCTTCGAGGATCCGTAAATACGCAGTATTTT. This codes for CATSLRGSVNTQYF.